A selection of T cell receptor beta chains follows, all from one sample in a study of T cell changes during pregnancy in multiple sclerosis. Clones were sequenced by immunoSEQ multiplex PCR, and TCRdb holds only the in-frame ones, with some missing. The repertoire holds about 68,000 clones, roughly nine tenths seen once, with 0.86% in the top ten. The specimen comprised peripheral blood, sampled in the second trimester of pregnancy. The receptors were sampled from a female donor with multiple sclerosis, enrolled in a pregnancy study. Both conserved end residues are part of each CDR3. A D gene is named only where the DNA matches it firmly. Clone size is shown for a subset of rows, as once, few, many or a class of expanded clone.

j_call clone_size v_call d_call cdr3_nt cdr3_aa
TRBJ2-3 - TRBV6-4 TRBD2 TGTGCCAGCAGCGCTAGCGGGGGGGCAGATACGCAGTATTTT CASSASGGADTQYF
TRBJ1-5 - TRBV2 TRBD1 TGTGCCAGCAGTGGGGACAGGATGAGTAATCAGCCCCAGCATTTT CASSGDRMSNQPQHF
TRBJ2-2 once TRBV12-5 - TGTGCTAGTGGCCTCGTCACCGGGGAGCTGTTTTTT CASGLVTGELFF
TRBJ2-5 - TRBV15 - TGTGCCACCAGCAGTCGGTGGGAGACACAACAAGAGACCCAGTACTTC CATSSRWETQQETQYF
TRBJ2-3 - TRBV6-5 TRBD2 TGTGCCAGCAGTTACTCGACGGGGGGGAATACGCAGTATTTT CASSYSTGGNTQYF
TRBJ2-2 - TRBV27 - TGTGCCAGCAGTTTTAGACCTCCATCTAGTCAACAGGGAGGGGGTGTTACAACCGGGGAGCTGTTTTTT CASSFRPPSSQQGGGVTTGELFF
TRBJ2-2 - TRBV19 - TGTGCCAGTAGTACCCCCCCGGGCAGGGCAGGCACCGGGGAGCTGTTTTTT CASSTPPGRAGTGELFF
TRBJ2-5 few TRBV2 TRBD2 TGTGCCACAGGACTAGCGGGGGGGCCTCGGGAGACCCAGTACTTC CATGLAGGPRETQYF
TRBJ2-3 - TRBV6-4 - TGTGCCAGCAGTGAACAGACTAGTCCCACAGATACGCAGTATTTT CASSEQTSPTDTQYF
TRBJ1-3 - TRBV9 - TGTGCCAGCAGCGTAGGCGGTTTTGGAAACACCATATATTTT CASSVGGFGNTIYF
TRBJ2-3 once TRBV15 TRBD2 TGTGCCACCAGCAGACAGGTGAATTTGACTAGCCCAGGATCAGATACGCAGTATTTT CATSRQVNLTSPGSDTQYF
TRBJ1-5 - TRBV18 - TGTGCCAGCTCACCGGCAATCGTGGGGCCTGGGAGCAATCAGCCCCAGCATTTT CASSPAIVGPGSNQPQHF
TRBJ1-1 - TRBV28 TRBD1 TGTGCCACCTCGCCCCAAGGACAGGGTAGGAACACTGAAGCTTTCTTT CATSPQGQGRNTEAFF
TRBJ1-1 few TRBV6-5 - TGTGCCAGCAGTTCCCGGGACATTTCTGGAGCTTTCTTT CASSSRDISGAFF
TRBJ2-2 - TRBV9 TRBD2 TGTGCCAGCAGCGCCCTTAGCGGGGGGGGCACCGGGGAGCTGTTTTTT CASSALSGGGTGELFF
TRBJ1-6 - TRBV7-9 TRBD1 TGTGCCAGCAGCTTCGGCGGGACAGATTATTCACCCCTCCACTTT CASSFGGTDYSPLHF
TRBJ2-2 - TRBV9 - TGTGCCAGCAGCGGCGGGACGAACACCGGGGAGCTGTTTTTT CASSGGTNTGELFF
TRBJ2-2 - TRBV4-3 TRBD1 TGCGCCAGCAGCCAAGAGCAGACAGGGACCACCGGGGAGCTGTTTTTT CASSQEQTGTTGELFF
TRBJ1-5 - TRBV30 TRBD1 TGTGCCTGGACTCTGGGGGGACAGATAAACCAGCCCCAGCATTTT CAWTLGGQINQPQHF
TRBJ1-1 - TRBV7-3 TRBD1 TGTGCCAGCAGCCCCCAGGGACAGGGGTTAAGGACTGAAGCTTTCTTT CASSPQGQGLRTEAFF
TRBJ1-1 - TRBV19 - TGTGCCAGTAGTATTCCCTTGGGACACTTGAACACTGAAGCTTTCTTT CASSIPLGHLNTEAFF
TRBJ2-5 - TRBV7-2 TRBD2 TGTGCCAGCAGCTTTCGGAAAAGCGGGGGCCAAGAGACCCAGTACTTC CASSFRKSGGQETQYF
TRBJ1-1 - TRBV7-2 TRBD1 TGTGCCAGCAGCTTAGTGCAGGGGGCCACTGAAGCTTTCTTT CASSLVQGATEAFF
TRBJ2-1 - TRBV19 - TGTGCCAGTAGCCCCACTGAGAAGCGGGCCTACAATGAGCAGTTCTTC CASSPTEKRAYNEQFF
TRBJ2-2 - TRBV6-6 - TGTGCCAGCAGTTCCAGGGTAGATACCGGGGAGCTGTTTTTT CASSSRVDTGELFF
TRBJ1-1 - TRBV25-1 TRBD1 TGTGCCAGCAGTGGGGGGGCAGGGGGATCATCTTTCTTT CASSGGAGGSSFF
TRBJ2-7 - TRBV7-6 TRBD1 TGTGCCAGCAGTCAAGCCGGGACAGGGACCTACGAGCAGTACTTC CASSQAGTGTYEQYF
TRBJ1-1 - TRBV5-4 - TGTGCCAGCAGCCTGAAGTTTGGGGGCGCGTACAACACTGAAGCTTTCTTT CASSLKFGGAYNTEAFF
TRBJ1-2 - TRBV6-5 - TGTGCCAGCAGTTACCCGGGGTCCATCTATGGCTACACCTTC CASSYPGSIYGYTF
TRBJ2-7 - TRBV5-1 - TGCGCCAGCAGCCCAGTGTCCCCCTACGAGCAGTACTTC CASSPVSPYEQYF
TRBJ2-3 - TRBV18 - TGTGCCAGCTCACAAGGGGCAGAGCAGTATTTT CASSQGAEQYF
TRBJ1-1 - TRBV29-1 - TGCAGCGTTGAACGGCGGCTGAACACTGAAGCTTTCTTT CSVERRLNTEAFF
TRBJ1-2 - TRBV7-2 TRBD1 TGTGCCAGCAGCTTGGGGCAGGGGGGCCGTGGCTGGGGCTACACCTTC CASSLGQGGRGWGYTF
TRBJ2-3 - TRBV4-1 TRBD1 TGCGCCAGCAGCGTAGAGGCCCGGGACAGGGTTTGGAACACAGATACGCAGTATTTT CASSVEARDRVWNTDTQYF
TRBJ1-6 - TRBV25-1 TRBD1 TGTGCCAGCAGTGCCCGGGACAGGGATAATTCACCCCTCCACTTT CASSARDRDNSPLHF
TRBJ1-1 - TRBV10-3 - TGTGCCATCATGGGGCAGGGTAACACTGAAGCTTTCTTT CAIMGQGNTEAFF
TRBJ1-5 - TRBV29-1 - TGCAGCGTTGCGGGTAGTAGCAATCAGCCCCAGCATTTT CSVAGSSNQPQHF
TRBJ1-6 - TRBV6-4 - TGTGCCAGCAGTAGGCAGGTGGAAAATTCACCCCTCCACTTT CASSRQVENSPLHF
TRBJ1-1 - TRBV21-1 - TGTGCCAGCAGCAAAGAGGGGTCGACCACTGAAGCTTTCTTT CASSKEGSTTEAFF
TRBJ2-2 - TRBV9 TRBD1 TGTGCCAGCAGCGTAGCTTCGGGACAGGCCACCGGGGAGCTGTTTTTT CASSVASGQATGELFF
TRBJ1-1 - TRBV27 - TGTGCCAGCAGTTTAAACAGCTTGAACACTGAAGCTTTCTTT CASSLNSLNTEAFF
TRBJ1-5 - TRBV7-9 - TGTGCCAGCAGCTTAGAGGGGGGGTTCCAGCCCCAGCATTTT CASSLEGGFQPQHF
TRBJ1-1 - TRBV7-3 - TGTGCCAGCAGCTTAACGCGGGACACTGAAGCTTTCTTT CASSLTRDTEAFF
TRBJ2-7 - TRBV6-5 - TGTGCCAGCAGTCCTGCCGGGATCTCCTACGAGCAGTACTTC CASSPAGISYEQYF
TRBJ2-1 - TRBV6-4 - TGTGCCAGCAGCGAAGGAGGGGGCGAAACCTACAATGAGCAGTTCTTC CASSEGGGETYNEQFF
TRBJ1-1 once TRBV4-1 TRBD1 TGCGCCAGCAGCCAACTCGGGACAGCGAACACTGAAGCTTTCTTT CASSQLGTANTEAFF
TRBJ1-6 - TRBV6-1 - TGTGCCAGCAGTGAAGCGATTCAGGGCAGCTCCTATAATTCACCCCTCCACTTT CASSEAIQGSSYNSPLHF
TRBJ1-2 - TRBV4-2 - TGTGCCAGCAGCCAAGTTCACCCCGACAGGTCGGTTCACTATGGCTACACCTTC CASSQVHPDRSVHYGYTF